This is a list of T cell receptor beta chains from one sample in a study of blood T cell repertoires in COVID-19. Produced via immunoSEQ multiplex PCR; TCRdb's table is partial and in-frame only. Of 200,000 or so clones listed, about four fifths are singletons. The source material was PBMCs or T cells enriched from blood (not recorded which). These receptors all come from a woman in her thirties or forties with acute COVID-19. Each CDR3 is given with its conserved first and last residue. A D gene is named only where the DNA matches it firmly. The size of a clone is reported for some rows only, either as once, few or many, or as a class for expanded clones.

len: 15
j_gene: TRBJ2-1
v_gene: TRBV4-1
abundance: -
d_gene: -
CDR3nt: TGCGCCAGCAGCCAAGATGGAGGGCCCTACAATGAGCAGTTCTTC
CDR3aa: CASSQDGGPYNEQFF

len: 13
j_gene: TRBJ1-1
v_gene: TRBV12-3/TRBV12-4
abundance: -
d_gene: -
CDR3nt: TGTGCCAGCAGCCTGGGGCTGAACACTGAAGCTTTCTTT
CDR3aa: CASSLGLNTEAFF

len: 14
j_gene: TRBJ2-5
v_gene: TRBV5-6
abundance: -
d_gene: TRBD1
CDR3nt: TGTGCCAGCAGCCTTCGGACAGGGACCAAGACCCAGTACTTC
CDR3aa: CASSLRTGTKTQYF

len: 16
j_gene: TRBJ2-1
v_gene: TRBV7-6
abundance: -
d_gene: TRBD2
CDR3nt: TGTGCCAGCAGCTGGAGGTGGTCTAGCGGGAGCTCTGAGCAGTTCTTC
CDR3aa: CASSWRWSSGSSEQFF

len: 17
j_gene: TRBJ2-5
v_gene: TRBV15
abundance: -
d_gene: TRBD1
CDR3nt: TGTGCCACCAGCAGAGGAACACAGGGGTCGGCCGGTGAGACCCAGTACTTC
CDR3aa: CATSRGTQGSAGETQYF

len: 17
j_gene: TRBJ2-6
v_gene: TRBV18
abundance: -
d_gene: -
CDR3nt: TGTGCCAGCTCACCCTCACTACTAAGAGATGGGGCCAACGTCCTGACTTTC
CDR3aa: CASSPSLLRDGANVLTF

len: 15
j_gene: TRBJ1-4
v_gene: TRBV28
abundance: -
d_gene: TRBD1
CDR3nt: TGTGCCAGCAGTTCCTGGGGGACAGGGGATGAAAAACTGTTTTTT
CDR3aa: CASSSWGTGDEKLFF

len: 15
j_gene: TRBJ1-1
v_gene: TRBV19
abundance: -
d_gene: -
CDR3nt: TGTGCCAGTAACAGAGACAGCCGGGTGAACACTGAAGCTTTCTTT
CDR3aa: CASNRDSRVNTEAFF

len: 14
j_gene: TRBJ2-4
v_gene: TRBV5-1
abundance: -
d_gene: TRBD1
CDR3nt: TGCGCCAGCAGCGGCGGACAGGGGAGGGACATTCAGTACTTC
CDR3aa: CASSGGQGRDIQYF

len: 15
j_gene: TRBJ2-2
v_gene: TRBV6-2/TRBV6-3
abundance: -
d_gene: TRBD1
CDR3nt: TGTGCCAGCAGTGCGCCGACAGGGTACACCGGGGAGCTGTTTTTT
CDR3aa: CASSAPTGYTGELFF

len: 14
j_gene: TRBJ1-2
v_gene: TRBV5-5
abundance: few
d_gene: -
CDR3nt: TGTGCCAGCAGCCCCAGTTGGGGCTCAGGGGGCTACACCTTC
CDR3aa: CASSPSWGSGGYTF

len: 14
j_gene: TRBJ1-1
v_gene: TRBV5-1
abundance: -
d_gene: -
CDR3nt: TGCGCCAGCAGCTTAACGGTAGTGAACACTGAAGCTTTCTTT
CDR3aa: CASSLTVVNTEAFF

len: 15
j_gene: TRBJ2-4
v_gene: TRBV4-2
abundance: -
d_gene: TRBD1
CDR3nt: TGTGCCAGCAGCCAGATAACAGGGGTCAGGGACATTCAGTACTTC
CDR3aa: CASSQITGVRDIQYF

len: 15
j_gene: TRBJ1-2
v_gene: TRBV9
abundance: -
d_gene: TRBD1
CDR3nt: TGTGCCAGCAGCGTAGAGTCAGGGGGCGTTAGGGGCTACACCTTC
CDR3aa: CASSVESGGVRGYTF

len: 14
j_gene: TRBJ1-5
v_gene: TRBV28
abundance: once
d_gene: -
CDR3nt: TGTGCCAGCAGCCGAGGGACATCGGCAGTGTCCCAGCATTTT
CDR3aa: CASSRGTSAVSQHF

len: 16
j_gene: TRBJ2-5
v_gene: TRBV2
abundance: -
d_gene: TRBD2
CDR3nt: TGTGCCAGCAAAGGGGCAAGCGGGGGGGAAGGAGAGACCCAGTACTTC
CDR3aa: CASKGASGGEGETQYF

len: 13
j_gene: TRBJ1-2
v_gene: TRBV5-6
abundance: once
d_gene: -
CDR3nt: TGTGCCAGCAGCTTGACAGGGTTTGATGGCTACACCTTC
CDR3aa: CASSLTGFDGYTF

len: 15
j_gene: TRBJ2-1
v_gene: TRBV14
abundance: -
d_gene: -
CDR3nt: TGTGCCAGCAGCCAAGGTACACACTCCTACAATGAGCAGTTCTTC
CDR3aa: CASSQGTHSYNEQFF

len: 16
j_gene: TRBJ2-2
v_gene: TRBV7-9
abundance: -
d_gene: TRBD2
CDR3nt: TGTGCCAGCAGCCCTTTATGGCTAGCGGCCACCGGGGAGCTGTTTTTT
CDR3aa: CASSPLWLAATGELFF

len: 17
j_gene: TRBJ2-5
v_gene: TRBV21-1
abundance: -
d_gene: -
CDR3nt: TGTGCCAGCAGCAAAAATTTGGGCAGGGGTTTTTCAGAGACCCAGTACTTC
CDR3aa: CASSKNLGRGFSETQYF

len: 13
j_gene: TRBJ2-7
v_gene: TRBV11-2
abundance: -
d_gene: -
CDR3nt: TGTGCCAGCAGCACCCTTAACGGCTACGAGCAGTACTTC
CDR3aa: CASSTLNGYEQYF

len: 13
j_gene: TRBJ1-1
v_gene: TRBV23-1
abundance: -
d_gene: -
CDR3nt: TGCGCCAGCAGTCAATCAGGGGTGAATGAAGCTTTCTTT
CDR3aa: CASSQSGVNEAFF

len: 19
j_gene: TRBJ2-5
v_gene: TRBV3-1/TRBV3-2
abundance: -
d_gene: TRBD2
CDR3nt: TGTGCCAGCAGCCAAGATCCCTCCCTAGCGGGAGGACCCCAAGAGACCCAGTACTTC
CDR3aa: CASSQDPSLAGGPQETQYF

len: 12
j_gene: TRBJ2-1
v_gene: TRBV2
abundance: -
d_gene: -
CDR3nt: TGTGCCAGCAGCCTACGGGGAAATGAGCAGTTCTTC
CDR3aa: CASSLRGNEQFF

len: 19
j_gene: TRBJ2-5
v_gene: TRBV9
abundance: -
d_gene: TRBD2
CDR3nt: TGTGCCAGCAGCGTAGCTACAGGGACTAGCGGGGGGGCCAGGGAGACCCAGTACTTC
CDR3aa: CASSVATGTSGGARETQYF

len: 13
j_gene: TRBJ2-3
v_gene: TRBV5-5
abundance: -
d_gene: -
CDR3nt: TGTGCCAGCAGCCAGGGTAGCACAGATACGCAGTATTTT
CDR3aa: CASSQGSTDTQYF

len: 16
j_gene: TRBJ2-2
v_gene: TRBV2
abundance: -
d_gene: TRBD2
CDR3nt: TGTGCCAGCAGTGAAACGTCTAGCGGGAGGCCCGGGGAGCTGTTTTTT
CDR3aa: CASSETSSGRPGELFF

len: 16
j_gene: TRBJ1-5
v_gene: TRBV4-2
abundance: -
d_gene: TRBD1
CDR3nt: TGTGCCAGCAGCCAAGGGGGGACAGGGTTCAATCAGCCCCAGCATTTT
CDR3aa: CASSQGGTGFNQPQHF

len: 15
j_gene: TRBJ1-1
v_gene: TRBV18
abundance: -
d_gene: -
CDR3nt: TGTGCCAGCTCTACCGGGGGATATATGAACACTGAAGCTTTCTTT
CDR3aa: CASSTGGYMNTEAFF

len: 18
j_gene: TRBJ2-1
v_gene: TRBV4-2
abundance: -
d_gene: TRBD2
CDR3nt: TGTGCCAGCAGCCCCCACCCCGGGACTAGCGGGGACTACAATGAGCAGTTCTTC
CDR3aa: CASSPHPGTSGDYNEQFF

len: 14
j_gene: TRBJ1-1
v_gene: TRBV3-1/TRBV3-2
abundance: once
d_gene: -
CDR3nt: TGTGCCAGCAGCCCCAGACCGAATCGGGTTGAAGCTTTCTTT
CDR3aa: CASSPRPNRVEAFF

len: 15
j_gene: TRBJ1-1
v_gene: TRBV6-1
abundance: -
d_gene: -
CDR3nt: TGTGCCAGCAGTGAAGGAGTCGGGGTGAACACTGAAGCTTTCTTT
CDR3aa: CASSEGVGVNTEAFF

len: 15
j_gene: TRBJ1-1
v_gene: TRBV19
abundance: -
d_gene: TRBD1
CDR3nt: TGTGCCAGTATTCGCGGGACAGGGGGTGACACTGAAGCTTTCTTT
CDR3aa: CASIRGTGGDTEAFF

len: 18
j_gene: TRBJ1-5
v_gene: TRBV15
abundance: -
d_gene: TRBD1
CDR3nt: TGTGCCACCAGCAGAGTGGGGCAGGGACAGGGGAAAAATCAGCCCCAGCATTTT
CDR3aa: CATSRVGQGQGKNQPQHF

len: 13
j_gene: TRBJ2-7
v_gene: TRBV10-1
abundance: -
d_gene: -
CDR3nt: TGCGCCAGCAGTGAATGGCAGGGTGGCGAGCAGTACTTC
CDR3aa: CASSEWQGGEQYF

len: 16
j_gene: TRBJ2-3
v_gene: TRBV24-1
abundance: -
d_gene: TRBD1
CDR3nt: TGTGCCACCAGTGACACGGACAGGTACAGCACAGATACGCAGTATTTT
CDR3aa: CATSDTDRYSTDTQYF

len: 19
j_gene: TRBJ2-5
v_gene: TRBV24-1
abundance: -
d_gene: TRBD2
CDR3nt: TGTGCCACCAGTGATTTAGGGCCTAGCGGGGGGGCCCGTCGGGAGACCCAGTACTTC
CDR3aa: CATSDLGPSGGARRETQYF

len: 14
j_gene: TRBJ1-5
v_gene: TRBV2
abundance: few
d_gene: TRBD1
CDR3nt: TGTGCCAGCAGTGTCGGGACAGGAGTTCAGCCCCAGCATTTT
CDR3aa: CASSVGTGVQPQHF

len: 15
j_gene: TRBJ1-1
v_gene: TRBV6-5
abundance: few
d_gene: -
CDR3nt: TGTGCCAGCAGTTACCCAGGGGCGATGAACACTGAAGCTTTCTTT
CDR3aa: CASSYPGAMNTEAFF

len: 12
j_gene: TRBJ2-1
v_gene: TRBV27
abundance: -
d_gene: TRBD2
CDR3nt: TGTGCCAGCAGTACCCCGGGACTAGAGCAGTTCTTC
CDR3aa: CASSTPGLEQFF

len: 13
j_gene: TRBJ1-1
v_gene: TRBV5-1
abundance: -
d_gene: TRBD1
CDR3nt: TGCGCCAGCAGCTTGGGGACAGGGGATGAAGCTTTCTTT
CDR3aa: CASSLGTGDEAFF

len: 13
j_gene: TRBJ1-2
v_gene: TRBV28
abundance: -
d_gene: -
CDR3nt: TGTGCCAGCATGGAGGGGTGGAACTATGGCTACACCTTC
CDR3aa: CASMEGWNYGYTF

len: 14
j_gene: TRBJ1-1
v_gene: TRBV30
abundance: -
d_gene: -
CDR3nt: TGTGCCTGGAGTGAGCGGGAATATGACACTGAAGCTTTCTTT
CDR3aa: CAWSEREYDTEAFF

len: 15
j_gene: TRBJ1-4
v_gene: TRBV4-3
abundance: -
d_gene: -
CDR3nt: TGCGCCAGCAGCCAGGGAGGGACAACTAATGAAAAACTGTTTTTT
CDR3aa: CASSQGGTTNEKLFF

len: 16
j_gene: TRBJ2-3
v_gene: TRBV27
abundance: many
d_gene: -
CDR3nt: TGTGCCAGCAGTTTCAACAGGTCCCCTAGCACAGATACGCAGTATTTT
CDR3aa: CASSFNRSPSTDTQYF

len: 15
j_gene: TRBJ1-1
v_gene: TRBV19
abundance: -
d_gene: -
CDR3nt: TGTGCCAGTAGTATGAGAGGGCGCGGAAACACTGAAGCTTTCTTT
CDR3aa: CASSMRGRGNTEAFF

len: 16
j_gene: TRBJ2-3
v_gene: TRBV9
abundance: -
d_gene: TRBD2
CDR3nt: TGTACCAGCAGCTCTGGACTAGCGGGACCCTCAGATACGCAGTATTTT
CDR3aa: CTSSSGLAGPSDTQYF

len: 14
j_gene: TRBJ2-3
v_gene: TRBV7-2
abundance: -
d_gene: TRBD2
CDR3nt: TGTGCCAGCAGGCTAGCGGGGGGCCGAGATACGCAGTATTTT
CDR3aa: CASRLAGGRDTQYF

len: 15
j_gene: TRBJ2-7
v_gene: TRBV6-5
abundance: -
d_gene: -
CDR3nt: TGTGCCAGCAGGCCGAGAGGGAAGTCAGGCGCTGAGCAGTACTTC
CDR3aa: CASRPRGKSGAEQYF

len: 13
j_gene: TRBJ2-2
v_gene: TRBV7-3
abundance: -
d_gene: -
CDR3nt: TGTGCCAGCAGCTTATCCTATCCCGGGGAGCTGTTTTTT
CDR3aa: CASSLSYPGELFF

len: 14
j_gene: TRBJ1-1
v_gene: TRBV28
abundance: -
d_gene: TRBD1
CDR3nt: TGTGCCAGCAGGCCCGGACAGGGAGAGACTGAAGCTTTCTTT
CDR3aa: CASRPGQGETEAFF

len: 14
j_gene: TRBJ1-4
v_gene: TRBV19
abundance: -
d_gene: TRBD1
CDR3nt: TGTGCCAGTAACGGGGACAGGGTGTCTGAAAAACTGTTTTTT
CDR3aa: CASNGDRVSEKLFF

len: 13
j_gene: TRBJ1-1
v_gene: TRBV15
abundance: few
d_gene: -
CDR3nt: TGTGCCACCACTCGACAGATTAACACTGAAGCTTTCTTT
CDR3aa: CATTRQINTEAFF

len: 13
j_gene: TRBJ1-2
v_gene: TRBV7-2
abundance: -
d_gene: -
CDR3nt: TGTGCCAGCAGCTTAGATGCGGAGTATGGCTACACCTTC
CDR3aa: CASSLDAEYGYTF